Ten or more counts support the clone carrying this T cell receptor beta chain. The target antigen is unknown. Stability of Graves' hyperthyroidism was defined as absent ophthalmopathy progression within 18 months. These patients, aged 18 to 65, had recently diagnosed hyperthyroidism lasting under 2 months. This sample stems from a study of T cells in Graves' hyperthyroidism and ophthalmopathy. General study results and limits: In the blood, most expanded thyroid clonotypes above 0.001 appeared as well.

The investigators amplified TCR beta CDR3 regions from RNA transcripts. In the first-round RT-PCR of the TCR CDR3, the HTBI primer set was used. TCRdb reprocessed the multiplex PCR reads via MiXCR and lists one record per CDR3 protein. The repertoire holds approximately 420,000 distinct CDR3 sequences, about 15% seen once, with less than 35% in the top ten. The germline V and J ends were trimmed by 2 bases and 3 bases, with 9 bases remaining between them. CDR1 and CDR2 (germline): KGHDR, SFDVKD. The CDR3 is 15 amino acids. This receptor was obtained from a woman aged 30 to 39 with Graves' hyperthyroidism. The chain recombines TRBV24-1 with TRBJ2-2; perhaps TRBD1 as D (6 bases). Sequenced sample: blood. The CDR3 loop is CATSDSDRYTGELFF. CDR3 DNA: TGTGCCACCAGTGATTCGGACAGATACACCGGGGAGCTGTTTTTT.